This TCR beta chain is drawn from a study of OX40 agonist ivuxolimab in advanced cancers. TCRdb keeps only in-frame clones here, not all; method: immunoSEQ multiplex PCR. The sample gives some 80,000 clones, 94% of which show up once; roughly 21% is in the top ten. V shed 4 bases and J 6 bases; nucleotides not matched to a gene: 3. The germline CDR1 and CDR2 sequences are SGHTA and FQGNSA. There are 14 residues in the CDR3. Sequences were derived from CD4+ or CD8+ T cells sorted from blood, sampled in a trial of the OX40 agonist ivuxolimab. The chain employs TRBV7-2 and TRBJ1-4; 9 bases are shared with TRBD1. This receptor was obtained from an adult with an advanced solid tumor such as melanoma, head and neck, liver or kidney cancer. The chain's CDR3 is CASSSTGGDEKLFF. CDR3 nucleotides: TGTGCCAGCAGCTCGACAGGGGGTGATGAAAAACTGTTTTTT.